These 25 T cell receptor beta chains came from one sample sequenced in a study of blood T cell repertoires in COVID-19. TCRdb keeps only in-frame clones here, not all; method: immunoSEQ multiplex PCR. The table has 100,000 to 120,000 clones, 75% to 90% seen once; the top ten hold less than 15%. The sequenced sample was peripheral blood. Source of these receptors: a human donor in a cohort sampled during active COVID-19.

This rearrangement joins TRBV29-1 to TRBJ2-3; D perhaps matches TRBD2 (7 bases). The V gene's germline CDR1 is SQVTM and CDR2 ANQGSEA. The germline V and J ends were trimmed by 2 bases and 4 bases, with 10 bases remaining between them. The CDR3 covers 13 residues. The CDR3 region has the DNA TGCAGCGTTGAAAGGGGGAGGGCAGATACGCAGTATTTT. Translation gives CSVERGRADTQYF.

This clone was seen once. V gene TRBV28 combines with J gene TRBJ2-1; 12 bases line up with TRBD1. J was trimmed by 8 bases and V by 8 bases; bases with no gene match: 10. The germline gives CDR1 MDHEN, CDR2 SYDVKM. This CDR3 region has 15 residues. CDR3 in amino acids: CASYPSGTGGDEQFF. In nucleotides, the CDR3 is TGTGCCAGCTACCCTAGCGGGACAGGGGGCGATGAGCAGTTCTTC.

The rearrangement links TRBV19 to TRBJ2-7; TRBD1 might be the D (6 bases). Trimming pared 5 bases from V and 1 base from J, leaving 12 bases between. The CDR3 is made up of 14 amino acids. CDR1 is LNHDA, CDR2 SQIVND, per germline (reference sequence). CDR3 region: CASSLNRVSYEQYF. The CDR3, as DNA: TGTGCCAGTAGTCTCAACAGGGTATCCTACGAGCAGTACTTC.

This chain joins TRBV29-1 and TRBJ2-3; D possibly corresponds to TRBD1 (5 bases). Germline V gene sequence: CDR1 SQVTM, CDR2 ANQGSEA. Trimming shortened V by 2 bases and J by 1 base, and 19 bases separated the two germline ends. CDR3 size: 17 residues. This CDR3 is CSVENPRTRLGTDTQYF. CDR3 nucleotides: TGCAGCGTTGAAAACCCCAGGACAAGATTAGGCACAGATACGCAGTATTTT.

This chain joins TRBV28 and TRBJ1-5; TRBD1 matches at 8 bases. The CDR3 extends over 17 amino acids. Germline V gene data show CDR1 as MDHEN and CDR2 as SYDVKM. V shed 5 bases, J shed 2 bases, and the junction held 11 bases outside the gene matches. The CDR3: CASSPTGEGGGNQPQHF. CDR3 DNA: TGTGCCAGCAGTCCGACAGGGGAGGGGGGCGGCAATCAGCCCCAGCATTTT.

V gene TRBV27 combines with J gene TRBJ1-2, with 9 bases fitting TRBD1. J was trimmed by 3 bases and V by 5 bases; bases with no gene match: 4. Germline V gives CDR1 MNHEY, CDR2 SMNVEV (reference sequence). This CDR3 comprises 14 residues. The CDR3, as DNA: TGTGCCAGCAGTACGCGGACAGGGGACTATGGCTACACCTTC. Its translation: CASSTRTGDYGYTF.

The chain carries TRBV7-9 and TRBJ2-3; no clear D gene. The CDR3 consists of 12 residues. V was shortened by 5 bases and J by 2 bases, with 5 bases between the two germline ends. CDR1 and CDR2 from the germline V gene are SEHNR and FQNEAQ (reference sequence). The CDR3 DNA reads TGTGCCAGCAGCCCCCACACAGATACGCAGTATTTT. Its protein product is CASSPHTDTQYF.

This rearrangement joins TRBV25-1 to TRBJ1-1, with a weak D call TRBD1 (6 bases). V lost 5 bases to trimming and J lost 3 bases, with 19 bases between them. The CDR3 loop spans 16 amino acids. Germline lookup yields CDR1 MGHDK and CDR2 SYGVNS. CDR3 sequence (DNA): TGTGCCAGCAGTTTTGGAAGCCGGGGGGCGGACACTGAAGCTTTCTTT. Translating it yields CASSFGSRGADTEAFF.

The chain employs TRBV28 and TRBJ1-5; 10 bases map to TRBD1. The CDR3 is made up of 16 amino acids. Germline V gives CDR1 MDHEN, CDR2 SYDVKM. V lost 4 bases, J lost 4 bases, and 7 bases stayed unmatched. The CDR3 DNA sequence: TGTGCCAGCAGTTCCCGCGGGACAGGGGAGAATCAGCCCCAGCATTTT. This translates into CASSSRGTGENQPQHF.

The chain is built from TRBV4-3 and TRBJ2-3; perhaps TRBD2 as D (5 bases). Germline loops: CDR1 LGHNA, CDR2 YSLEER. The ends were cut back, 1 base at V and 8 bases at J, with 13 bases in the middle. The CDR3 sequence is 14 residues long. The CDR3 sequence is CASSQVGQRATQYF. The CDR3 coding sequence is TGCGCCAGCAGCCAAGTCGGCCAGAGGGCTACGCAGTATTTT.

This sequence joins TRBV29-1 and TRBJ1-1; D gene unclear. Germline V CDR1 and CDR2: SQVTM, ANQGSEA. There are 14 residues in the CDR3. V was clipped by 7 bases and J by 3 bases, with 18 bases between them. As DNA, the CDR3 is TGCAGCGCGACCACCACTCGCCTCCACACTGAAGCTTTCTTT. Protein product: CSATTTRLHTEAFF.

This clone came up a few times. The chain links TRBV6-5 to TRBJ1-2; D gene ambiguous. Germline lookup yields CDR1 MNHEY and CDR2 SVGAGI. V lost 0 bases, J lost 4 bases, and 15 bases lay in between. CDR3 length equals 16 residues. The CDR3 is CASSYSNSFESYGYTF. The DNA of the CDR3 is TGTGCCAGCAGTTACTCGAACTCCTTTGAGAGCTATGGCTACACCTTC.

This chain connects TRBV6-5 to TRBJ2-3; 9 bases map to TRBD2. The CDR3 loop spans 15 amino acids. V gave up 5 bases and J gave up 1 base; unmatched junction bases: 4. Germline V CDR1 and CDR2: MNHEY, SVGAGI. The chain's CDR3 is CASSKVAGGTDTQYF. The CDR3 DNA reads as TGTGCCAGCAGTAAGGTAGCGGGGGGCACAGATACGCAGTATTTT.

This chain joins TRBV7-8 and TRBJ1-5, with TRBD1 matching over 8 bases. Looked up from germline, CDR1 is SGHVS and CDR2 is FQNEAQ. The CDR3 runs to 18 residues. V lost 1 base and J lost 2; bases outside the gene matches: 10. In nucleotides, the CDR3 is TGTGCCAGCAGCTTAGACAGACAGGGGACGTGGCGCAATCAGCCCCAGCATTTT. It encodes CASSLDRQGTWRNQPQHF.

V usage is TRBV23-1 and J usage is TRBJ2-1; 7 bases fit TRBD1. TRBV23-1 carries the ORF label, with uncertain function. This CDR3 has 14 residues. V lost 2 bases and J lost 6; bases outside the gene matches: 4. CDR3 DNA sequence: TGCGCCAGCAGTCAAGGGACAGAGACCAATGAGCAGTTCTTC. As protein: CASSQGTETNEQFF.

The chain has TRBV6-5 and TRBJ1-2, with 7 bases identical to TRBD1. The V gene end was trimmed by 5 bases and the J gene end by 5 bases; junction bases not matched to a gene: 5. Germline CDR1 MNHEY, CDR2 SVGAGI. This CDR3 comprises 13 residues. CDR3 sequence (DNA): TGTGCCAGCAGTACAGGGGAGGTGTATGGCTACACCTTC. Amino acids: CASSTGEVYGYTF.

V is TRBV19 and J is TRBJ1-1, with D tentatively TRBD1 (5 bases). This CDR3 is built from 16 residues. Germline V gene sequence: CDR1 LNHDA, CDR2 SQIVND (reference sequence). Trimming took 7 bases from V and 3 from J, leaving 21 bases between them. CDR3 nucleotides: TGTGCCAGTATACCCCCCTGGGGGGGAGGGTACACTGAAGCTTTCTTT. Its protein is CASIPPWGGGYTEAFF.

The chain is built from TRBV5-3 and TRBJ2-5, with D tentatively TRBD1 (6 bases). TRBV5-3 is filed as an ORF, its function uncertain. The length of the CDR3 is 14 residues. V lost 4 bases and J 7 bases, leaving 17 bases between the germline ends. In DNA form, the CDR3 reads TGTGCCAGAAGCACCGGGACACCCAAAGGGACCCAGTACTTC. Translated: CARSTGTPKGTQYF.

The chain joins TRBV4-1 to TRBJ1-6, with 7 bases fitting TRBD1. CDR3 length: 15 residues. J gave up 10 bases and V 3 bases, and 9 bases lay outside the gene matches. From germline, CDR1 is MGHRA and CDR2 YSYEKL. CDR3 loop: CASSHIRQGQSPLHF. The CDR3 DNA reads TGCGCCAGCAGCCACATCCGACAGGGACAATCACCCCTCCACTTT.

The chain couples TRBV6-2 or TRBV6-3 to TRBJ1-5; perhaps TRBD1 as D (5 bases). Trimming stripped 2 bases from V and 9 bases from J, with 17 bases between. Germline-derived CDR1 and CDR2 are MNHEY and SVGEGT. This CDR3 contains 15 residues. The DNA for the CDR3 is TGTGCCAGCAGTTACGACGGGGGAGCGGATCGGCCCCAGCATTTT. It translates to CASSYDGGADRPQHF.

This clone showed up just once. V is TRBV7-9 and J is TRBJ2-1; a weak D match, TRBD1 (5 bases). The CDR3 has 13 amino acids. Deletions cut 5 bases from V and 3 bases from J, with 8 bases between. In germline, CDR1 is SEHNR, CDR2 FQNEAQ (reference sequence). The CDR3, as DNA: TGTGCCAGCAGCCCTCAGGGCTACAATGAGCAGTTCTTC. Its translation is CASSPQGYNEQFF.

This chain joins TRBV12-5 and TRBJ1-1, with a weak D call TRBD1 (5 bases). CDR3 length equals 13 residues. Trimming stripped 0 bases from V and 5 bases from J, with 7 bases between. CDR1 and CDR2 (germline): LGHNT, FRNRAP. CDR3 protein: CASGLVKGTEAFF. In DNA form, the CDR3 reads TGTGCTAGTGGTTTGGTAAAGGGGACTGAAGCTTTCTTT.

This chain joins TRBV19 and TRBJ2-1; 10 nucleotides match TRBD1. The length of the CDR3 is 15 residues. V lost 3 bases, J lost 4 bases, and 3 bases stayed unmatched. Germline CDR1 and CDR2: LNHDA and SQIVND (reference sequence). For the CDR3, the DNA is TGTGCCAGTAGTATTGACAGGGGGCTGTACAATGAGCAGTTCTTC. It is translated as CASSIDRGLYNEQFF. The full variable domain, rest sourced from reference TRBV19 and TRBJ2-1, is DGGITQSPKYLFRKEGQNVTLSCEQNLNHDAMYWYRQDPGQGLRLIYYSQIVNDFQKGDIAEGYSVSREKKESFPLTVTSAQKNPTAFYLCASSIDRGLYNEQFFGPGTRLTVL.

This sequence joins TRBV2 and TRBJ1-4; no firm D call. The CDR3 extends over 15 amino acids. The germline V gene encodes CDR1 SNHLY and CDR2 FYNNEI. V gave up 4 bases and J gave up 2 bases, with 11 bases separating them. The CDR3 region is CASSAGGLTNEKLFF. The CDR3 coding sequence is TGTGCCAGCAGTGCGGGCGGACTTACTAATGAAAAACTGTTTTTT. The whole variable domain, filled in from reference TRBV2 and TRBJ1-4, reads EPEVTQTPSHQVTQMGQEVILRCVPISNHLYFYWYRQILGQKVEFLVSFYNNEISEKSEIFDDQFSVERPDGSNFTLKIRSTKLEDSAMYFCASSAGGLTNEKLFFGSGTQLSVL.

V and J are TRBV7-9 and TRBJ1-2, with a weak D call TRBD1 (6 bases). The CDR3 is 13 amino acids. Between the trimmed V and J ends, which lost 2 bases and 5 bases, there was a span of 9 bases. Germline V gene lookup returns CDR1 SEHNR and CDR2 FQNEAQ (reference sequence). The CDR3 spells CASSLRQEYGYTF. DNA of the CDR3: TGTGCCAGCAGCTTACGACAGGAGTATGGCTACACCTTC.